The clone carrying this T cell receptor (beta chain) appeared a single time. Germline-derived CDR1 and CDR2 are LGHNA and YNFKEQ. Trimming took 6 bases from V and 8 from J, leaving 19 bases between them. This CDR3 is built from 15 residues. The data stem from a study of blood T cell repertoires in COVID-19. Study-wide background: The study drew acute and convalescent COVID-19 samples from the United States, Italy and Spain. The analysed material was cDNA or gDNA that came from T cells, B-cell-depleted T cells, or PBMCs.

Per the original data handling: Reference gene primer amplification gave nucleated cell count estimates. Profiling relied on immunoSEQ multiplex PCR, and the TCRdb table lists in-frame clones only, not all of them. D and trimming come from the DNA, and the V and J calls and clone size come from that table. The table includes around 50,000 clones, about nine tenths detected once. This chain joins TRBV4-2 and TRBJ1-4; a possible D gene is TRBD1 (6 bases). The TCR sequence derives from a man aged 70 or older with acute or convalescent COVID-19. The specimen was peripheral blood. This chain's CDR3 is CASSQPGQEGEKLFF. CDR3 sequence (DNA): TGTGCCAGCAGTCAACCGGGACAAGAGGGGGAAAAACTGTTTTTT.